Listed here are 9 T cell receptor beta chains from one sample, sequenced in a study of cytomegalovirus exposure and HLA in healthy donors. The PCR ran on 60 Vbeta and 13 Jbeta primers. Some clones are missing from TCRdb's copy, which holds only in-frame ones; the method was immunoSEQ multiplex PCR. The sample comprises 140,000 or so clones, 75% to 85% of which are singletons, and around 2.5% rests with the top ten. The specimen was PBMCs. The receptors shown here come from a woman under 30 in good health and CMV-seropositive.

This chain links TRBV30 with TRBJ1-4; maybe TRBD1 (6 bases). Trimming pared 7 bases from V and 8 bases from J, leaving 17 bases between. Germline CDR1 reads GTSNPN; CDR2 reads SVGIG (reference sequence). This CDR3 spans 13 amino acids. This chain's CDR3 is CASRTAGGEKLFF. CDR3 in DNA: TGTGCCTCACGGACAGCGGGAGGCGAAAAACTGTTTTTT.

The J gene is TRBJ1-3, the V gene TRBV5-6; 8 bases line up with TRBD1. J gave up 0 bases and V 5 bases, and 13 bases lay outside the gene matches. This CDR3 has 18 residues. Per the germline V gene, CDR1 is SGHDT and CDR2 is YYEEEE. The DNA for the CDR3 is TGTGCCAGCAGTCAGGGGGCGCGGCCAACCTTCTCTGGAAACACCATATATTTT. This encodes CASSQGARPTFSGNTIYF.

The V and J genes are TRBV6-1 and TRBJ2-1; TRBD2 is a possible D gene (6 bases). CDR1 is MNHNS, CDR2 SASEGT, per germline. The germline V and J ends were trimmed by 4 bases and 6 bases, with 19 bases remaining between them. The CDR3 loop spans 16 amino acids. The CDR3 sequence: CASSVAVGGLINEQFF. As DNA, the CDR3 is TGTGCCAGCAGTGTAGCCGTGGGGGGTCTCATCAATGAGCAGTTCTTC.

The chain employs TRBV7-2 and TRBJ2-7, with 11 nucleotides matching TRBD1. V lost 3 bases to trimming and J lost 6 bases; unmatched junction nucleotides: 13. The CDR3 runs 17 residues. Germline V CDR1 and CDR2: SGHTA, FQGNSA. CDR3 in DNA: TGTGCCAGCAGCTTTGAGCTTCCGGGACAGGGGGTCTTCGAGCAGTACTTC. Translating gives CASSFELPGQGVFEQYF.

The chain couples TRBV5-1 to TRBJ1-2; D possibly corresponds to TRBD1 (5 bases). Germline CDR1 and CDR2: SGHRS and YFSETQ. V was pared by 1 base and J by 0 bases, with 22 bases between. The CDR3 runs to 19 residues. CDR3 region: CASSLKFSAGDPSNYGYTF. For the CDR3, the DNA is TGCGCCAGCAGCTTGAAGTTTTCAGCGGGGGACCCTTCTAACTATGGCTACACCTTC.

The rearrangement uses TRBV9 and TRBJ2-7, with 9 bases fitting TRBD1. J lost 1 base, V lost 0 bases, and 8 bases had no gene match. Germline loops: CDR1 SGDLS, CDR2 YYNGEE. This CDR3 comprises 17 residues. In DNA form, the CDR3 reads TGTGCCAGCAGCGTAGAGGGGGCCGGACAGGGGTCCTACGAGCAGTACTTC. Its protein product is CASSVEGAGQGSYEQYF.

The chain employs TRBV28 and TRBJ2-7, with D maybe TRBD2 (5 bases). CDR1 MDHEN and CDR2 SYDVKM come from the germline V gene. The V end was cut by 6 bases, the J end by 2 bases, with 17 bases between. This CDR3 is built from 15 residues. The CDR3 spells CASSLRDLRAYEQYF. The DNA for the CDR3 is TGTGCCAGCAGCTTGAGAGACTTGAGGGCCTACGAGCAGTACTTC.

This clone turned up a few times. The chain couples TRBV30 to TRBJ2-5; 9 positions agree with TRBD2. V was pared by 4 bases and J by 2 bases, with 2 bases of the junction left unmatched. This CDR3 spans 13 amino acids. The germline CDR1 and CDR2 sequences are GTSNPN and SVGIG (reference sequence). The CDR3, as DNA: TGTGCCTGGACTAGCGGGGTGCAAGAGACCCAGTACTTC. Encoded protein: CAWTSGVQETQYF.

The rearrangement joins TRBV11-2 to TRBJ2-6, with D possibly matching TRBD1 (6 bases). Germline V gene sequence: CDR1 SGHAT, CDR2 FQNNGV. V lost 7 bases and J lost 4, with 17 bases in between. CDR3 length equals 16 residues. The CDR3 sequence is CASTGLRGTGANVLTF. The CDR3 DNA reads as TGTGCCAGCACCGGCCTAAGGGGGACCGGGGCCAACGTCCTGACTTTC.